These T cell receptor beta chains were read from a single sample in a study of radiation and T cells in renal cell carcinoma. Using immunoSEQ multiplex PCR, the repertoire was profiled, and TCRdb retains in-frame clones only, with some absent. This sample has approximately 63,000 clones; around 80% occur once, and the top ten carry under 7.5%. The sequencing used blood, collected from a patient whose treatment included radiotherapy and nephrectomy. The origin of the receptors is a man between 60 and 70 years old with renal cell carcinoma. Each CDR3 is given without its conserved first and last residue.

>TRBV5-1|TRBJ2-5|14
ASSLSVAGGQETQY
>TRBV19|TRBJ1-3|12
ASSISQAGRTIY
>TRBV28|TRBJ2-1|11
AHRRTGNNEQF
>TRBV5-6|TRBJ2-1|14
ASSLQLAGSRHEQF
>TRBV7-2|TRBJ2-3|11
ASSTPYRDTQY
>TRBV14|TRBJ1-2|12
ASSRTMYGDGYT
>TRBV7-9|TRBJ1-6|11
ASSLGTARPLH
>TRBV10-1|TRBJ1-2|11
ASSENGENGYT
>TRBV29-1|TRBJ2-7|11
SVHGDSSYEQY
>TRBV11-2|TRBJ2-3|13
ASSLFTQVADTQY
>TRBV27|TRBJ1-3|13
ASSLAFTSGNTIY
>TRBV7-2|TRBJ2-5|13
ASSLEIGRRETQY
>TRBV19|TRBJ2-5|11
ATSVGEQETQY
>TRBV4-2|TRBJ2-1|16
ASSQEGLAGGLYNEQF
>TRBV6-1|TRBJ1-1|9
ASTSSWEAF
>TRBV19|TRBJ2-1|12
ASSITGSYNEQF
>TRBV7-9|TRBJ1-1|12
ASLGLGMNTEAF
>TRBV2|TRBJ1-2|11
ASSDGPAYGYT
>TRBV18|TRBJ1-2|13
ASSPPTQGAYGYT
>TRBV10-3|TRBJ2-3|13
ATGSLRGDTDTQY
>TRBV9|TRBJ2-5|13
ASSVEAGTWETQY
>TRBV2|TRBJ2-3|11
ASGTGLTDTQY
>TRBV2|TRBJ2-2|14
ASLPTLAGNTGELF
>TRBV29-1|TRBJ1-5|10
SARWGNQPQH
>TRBV5-4|TRBJ1-2|12
ASSPGGVDYGYT
>TRBV7-9|TRBJ2-7|12
ASSLAGSGREQY
>TRBV7-6|TRBJ2-7|12
ASSPGTGRYEQY
>TRBV7-6|TRBJ2-3|14
ASSSLMGGEADTQY
>TRBV11-3|TRBJ1-3|13
ASSPIRDAGNTIY
>TRBV14|TRBJ2-1|13
ASSIRLARDNEQF
>TRBV2|TRBJ2-3|14
ASSDWARGDTDTQY
>TRBV30|TRBJ1-6|14
AWRTGAGSYNSPLH
>TRBV19|TRBJ2-5|14
ASTPTAGGLQETQY
>TRBV7-2|TRBJ2-4|13
ASSSPGRGGNIQY
>TRBV6-5|TRBJ1-1|11
ASSQGQLSEAF
>TRBV5-6|TRBJ2-1|16
ASSPSLGRGFSYNEQF
>TRBV6-6|TRBJ2-5|12
AGGTSGEQETQY
>TRBV30|TRBJ1-2|10
AWNSERNGYT